This T cell receptor (beta chain) was recorded in a study of cytomegalovirus exposure and HLA in healthy donors (TCRdb year 2017). Regarding the research as a whole: An earlier analysis of approximately 640 of the donors reported 250 to 350 Gb of sequence data and more than 90 million unique TCR beta sequences from 150 million to 200 million T cells. An earlier analysis of 587 of the donors applied high-throughput TCR beta sequencing to assess whether each TCR beta V gene segment acted as functional or pseudogenic. The aim of the study was to test whether cataloging public T cell receptors could identify signatures of past pathogen exposure. HLA typing included class I and class II loci at four-digit resolution. An early release covering 550 to 700 HLA-typed donors comprised around 300 gigabases of sequencing data and tens of millions of unique TCR sequences. A later genetic analysis took genome-wide SNP genotypes for about 65% of the roughly 670 donors and used that subset as a discovery cohort. The study used immunosequencing to profile the T cell repertoires of approximately 640 subjects and linked those repertoires to cytomegalovirus serostatus. Typing coverage varied by locus: roughly 629-640 donors for A, B, C, DRB1 and DQB1; approximately 500 for DQA1; around 570 for DPA1; around 490 for DPB1. Every repertoire in the discovery cohort had been generated on one and the same sequencing platform. Of the 398 genotyped donors, 65% to 90% were placed in the genetic ancestry cluster associated with self-reported Caucasian donors. Rather than using new phenotypic data, the later analysis identified candidate immune exposures from TCR beta sequences and from how often those sequences occurred across donors. Besides the first cohort of roughly 640 subjects, a separate validation cohort made up of 95 to 150 different subjects was used. On average, roughly 240,000 unique TCR beta nucleotide sequences were sequenced per donor among several hundred genotyped donors of the cohort, with roughly 18% of those sequences being non-productive. About five DR-DQ haplotypes were handled as single units for association and clustering, since linkage in the cohort was strong. A later analysis re-analyzed previously published TCR beta repertoires from 650 to 800 donors and added high-resolution HLA genotyping to study TCR occurrence patterns. High-throughput TCR immunosequencing, statistical association of individual TCRs with disease status, and machine learning were combined to predict cytomegalovirus infection status. Donor age, sex, ethnicity and CMV serostatus were compiled together with the repertoire data. Paper-wide results and their limitations: The earlier analysis of about 600 of the donors excluded around 17 rarely observed V segments, including chromosome 9 orphons, because counts were too low. Specific HLA alleles were associated with roughly 17,000 TCR beta sequences at a false discovery rate of 0.05 in a later analysis. The classifier was reported to diagnose cytomegalovirus status with high specificity and sensitivity in both the original cohort and the validation cohort. A cluster of highly shared sequence variants was judged likely to be a technical artifact of the sequencing pipeline. The only immune exposure information available for the cohort was CMV serostatus. A later analysis found that most CMV-associated TCR beta chains appeared HLA-restricted, with HLA associations seemingly driven largely by CMV exposure. Because some donors lacked HLA typing at each locus, the association tests relied only on the typed subset. Linkage disequilibrium might explain the correlated functional status among segregating V segments, but an unknown experimental factor could not be excluded. A further reported finding was that TCR beta sequences accurately predicted the HLA-A and HLA-B alleles for most subjects in the first cohort. This cohort had only TCR beta chains sequenced, and the lack of alpha or paired-chain data limited which features could be detected. A later analysis found that TCR association rates varied across HLA loci, with DRB1 alleles showing the most associated TCRs and HLA-C alleles the fewest. An earlier analysis of 587 of the donors showed that most TCR beta V segments appeared in productive rearrangements either about 87% or about 30% of the time, which broadly matched IMGT annotations. Strong co-occurrence of HLA alleles, especially DR and DQ, made assigning TCR associations to individual alleles difficult. Several of the top co-occurrence clusters appeared to be linked to parvovirus B19, influenza, CMV and Epstein-Barr virus, according to a later analysis. A total of about 180 TCR beta chains were listed by the study as associated with cytomegalovirus. In vitro tests confirmed that a few of the cytomegalovirus-associated TCR beta chains recognize cytomegalovirus antigens. The authors suggested that the approach could potentially be extended to other disease states and immunological phenotypes. While some public TCRs were present in many individuals, most TCR sequences turned up only very rarely across donors. In a later analysis, HLA-associated TCR beta chains showed more clonal expansion and lower generation probabilities than non-associated chains that were equally common. According to a later genetic analysis, donors in an Asian-associated ancestry cluster had fewer N-insertions in productive TCRs than the roughly 670-donor mean. A later genetic analysis associated a missense DCLRE1C variant with V-gene and J-gene trimming of TCR beta chains, and an independent cohort replicated the association. Some IMGT-functional V segments, including TRBV6-2 and TRBV6-3, could not be told apart with the 87-base-pair reads, so those segments were excluded. Roughly uniform sequencing depth across donors was assumed in presence/absence analyses, although this assumption may not hold.

The receptor library was made with the immunoSEQ multiplex PCR assay. The multiplex PCR relied on a mix of 60 forward primers for TCR Vbeta segments and 13 reverse primers for TCR Jbeta segments. Amplification of the CDR3 region of rearranged TCR beta genes was performed with a multiplex PCR assay on genomic DNA. Amplified TCR beta libraries were sequenced as 87-base-pair reads on the Illumina HiSeq System. In the original analysis: Across the 640 or so repertoires, a later analysis counted about 81 million unique TCR beta chains, 9.5 million to 13 million of which were shared by at least two donors. A nearest-neighbor algorithm error-corrected the raw reads and collapsed the reads into unique sequences, merging closely related sequences to remove PCR and sequencing errors. Alignment of CDR3 sequences to IMGT reference sequences was used to assign V, D and J gene segments. For a sequence to be retained, a match of at least six nucleotides was required to both a V gene segment and a J gene segment. A rearrangement counted as productive if the CDR3 had no stop codons and remained in frame with V and J, and every other rearrangement counted as non-productive. CDR3 was defined by IMGT convention, running from the second conserved V-encoded cysteine to the conserved J-encoded phenylalanine. The earlier analysis of a few hundred of the donors excluded any sequence lacking an unambiguous match to a single V gene segment. In an earlier analysis of several hundred of the donors, V segments were called functional above 56.7% productive rearrangements and were called segregating when the between-donor standard deviation exceeded 5%. A statistical classification framework was built for diagnosing cytomegalovirus status from the catalog of TCR beta chain sequences. In a later analysis, TCR nucleotide sequences were compared against IMGT/GENE-DB human TR gene sequences so that V and J genes could be assigned. The TCRdist pipeline was used in a later analysis to assign CDR3 sequences and most-parsimonious VDJ recombination scenarios. In a later analysis, each TCR beta chain was defined by its CDR3 amino acid sequence together with its V-gene family, and reads without a unique V-gene family were excluded. A later analysis removed 500 to 600 highly shared, low-generation-probability nucleotide sequences to deal with suspected cross-contamination and a sequencing artifact. In a later analysis, a clonal expansion index was calculated for each public chain from normalized within-repertoire ranks of inferred template counts. In a later analysis, generation probabilities were computed using a VDJ recombination model fitted to out-of-frame rearrangements, and the results were checked against IGoR. Hypergeometric tests were used in a later analysis to score TCR-TCR, TCR-HLA and TCR-CMV co-occurrence, with a repertoire-size bias correction applied to the TCR pairs. In a later analysis, false discovery rates were estimated by permuting HLA or CMV assignments 20 times. A later analysis grouped co-occurring TCRs with DBSCAN, adding TCRdist sequence similarity when clustering within HLA-allele-positive subsets. Repertoires with fewer than 30,000 or more than 120,000 public chains were left out of co-occurrence clustering, as were five repertoires with anomalous nucleotide sharing. In its TCRdb copy, this immuneACCESS table keeps in-frame sequences only and misses some clones. Where compared with another copy, unresolved V genes explain less than half of these, and the others have no known cause. V, J and clone size are those of that table, while D and trimming were read from the DNA. Counted in this sample were roughly 200,000 clones; 77% of them appeared once. The ten largest clones take up about 4% of the sample.

Remarks on this clone: Its antigen is currently not known. Within one base of it there is no much larger clone, and no base qualities were kept.

For CDR1 and CDR2, the germline V gene (reference sequence) lists GTSNPN and SVGIG. The CDR3 runs 13 amino acids, cysteine and phenylalanine included. CDR3 DNA only is kept here, 39 bases in frame from base 1. The V and J ends are trimmed by 5 bases and 1 base, leaving 9 bases between them. The cohort consisted of some 730 healthy bone marrow donors. All cohort members were sampled while nominally healthy, although unrecorded immune exposures were likely present. The donor was CMV seropositive and was included in the group of almost 300 seropositive cohort members. A peripheral blood sample was provided by each donor, and peripheral blood mononuclear cells were used for TCR beta sequencing. Genomic DNA was extracted from the blood cell samples with the Qiagen DNeasy Blood Extraction Kit.

The sequenced sample was PBMCs. The receptor was derived from a woman aged 60 to 75 in good health and CMV-seropositive. The V gene is TRBV30 and the J gene is TRBJ1-5; TRBD1 might be the D gene, on 6 matching bases. The sequenced DNA is TGTGCCTGGCGCAGGGGCAGCAATCAGCCCCAGCATTTT. The encoded protein is CAWRRGSNQPQHF.